The present T cell receptor (beta chain) was sequenced within a study of cytomegalovirus exposure and HLA in healthy donors. Whole-study context: Earlier work reported approximately 110 million unique TCR beta sequences from approximately 180 million T cells. Findings and caveats of the study: When a later analysis was performed, an Asian-associated ancestry cluster reportedly had fewer N-insertions than the approximately 680-donor mean. In a later analysis, V- and J-gene trimming of beta chains associated with a DCLRE1C missense variant, replicated independently. High sensitivity and specificity were reportedly achieved when the classifier diagnosed cytomegalovirus status.

For this clone: What it binds is not known. The junction departs from germline at one end; a sequencing error may be responsible.

Amplification used 60 Vbeta primers and 13 Jbeta primers. Measured with immunoSEQ multiplex PCR; TCRdb has only the in-frame clones, and not every one. The table includes about 150,000 clones, about 82% detected once. This CDR3 comprises 14 residues. Germline loops: CDR1 SEHNR, CDR2 FQNEAQ (reference sequence). V is TRBV7-9 and J is TRBJ1-5, with D perhaps TRBD1 (5 bases). The receptor's source is a male donor in good health and CMV-seronegative. The sequenced sample was PBMCs. In nucleotides, the CDR3 is TGTTCCAGCAGTCGCCCAGGGAGCAATCAGCCCCAGCATTTT. Translation gives CSSSRPGSNQPQHF.